Presented here are 16 T cell receptor beta chains from one specimen sequenced in a study of T cell responses to AZD1222 COVID-19 vaccine. The method was immunoSEQ multiplex PCR; TCRdb's version includes in-frame clones alone and lacks a portion of them. The profile covers 150,000 to 200,000 clones, with roughly 87% appearing a single time and approximately 6.2% taken by the ten largest. The material sequenced was peripheral blood, taken 28 days after the second AZD1222 dose. These receptors were collected from an adult who received the AZD1222 COVID-19 vaccine.

The chain combines TRBV27 with TRBJ2-7; the match to TRBD1 covers 8 bases. The CDR3 totals 14 residues. CDR1 is MNHEY, CDR2 SMNVEV, per germline (reference sequence). V was clipped by 3 bases and J by 2 bases; unmatched bases: 3. The CDR3 region has the DNA TGTGCCAGCAGTTTCGGGACAGGTACCTACGAGCAGTACTTC. This sequence encodes CASSFGTGTYEQYF.

The CDR3 here is CASSSRGASNQPQHF. The CDR3 nucleotides are TGTGCCAGCAGCTCCCGGGGGGCTAGCAATCAGCCCCAGCATTTT. V usage is TRBV6-5 and J usage is TRBJ1-5; weak D call: TRBD1 (6 bases). The CDR3 totals 15 residues. Germline values: CDR1 MNHEY, CDR2 SVGAGI. The V gene lost 6 bases and the J gene lost 0 bases, with 12 bases spanning the gap.

The chain couples TRBV3-1 (or the pseudogene TRBV3-2) to TRBJ2-3; D remains unclear. CDR3 length: 15 residues. Germline lookup yields CDR1 LGHDT and CDR2 YNNKEL (reference sequence). Between the trimmed V and J ends, which lost 2 bases and 2 bases, there was a span of 11 bases. The CDR3 loop is CASSQIPKHTDTQYF. Written as DNA, the CDR3 is TGTGCCAGCAGCCAAATACCCAAGCACACAGATACGCAGTATTTT.

The V gene is TRBV18, the J gene TRBJ1-6, with D uncertain. This CDR3 is 15 amino acids long. Trimming took 0 bases from V and 3 from J, leaving 6 bases between them. CDR1 KGHSH and CDR2 LQKENI come from the germline V gene. CDR3 loop: CASSPPMGYNSPLHF. Written as DNA, the CDR3 is TGTGCCAGCTCACCACCAATGGGCTATAATTCACCCCTCCACTTT.

This clone occurred many times. This chain joins TRBV29-1 and TRBJ1-2; 8 bases align to TRBD1. The germline gives CDR1 SQVTM, CDR2 ANQGSEA. The CDR3 runs to 13 residues. J gave up 6 bases and V 2 bases, and 5 bases lay outside the gene matches. The CDR3 here is CSVESDRADGYTF. The CDR3 coding sequence is TGCAGCGTTGAATCGGACAGGGCAGATGGCTACACCTTC.

The genes are TRBV19 and TRBJ1-5; D call uncertain. V was cut by 3 bases and J by 1 base, with 13 bases left in between. This CDR3 contains 16 residues. Germline V gene sequence: CDR1 LNHDA, CDR2 SQIVND (reference sequence). The CDR3 loop reads CASSINRLYSNQPQHF. DNA of the CDR3: TGTGCCAGTAGTATCAATCGGTTGTACAGCAATCAGCCCCAGCATTTT.

The genes are TRBV19 and TRBJ2-2, with D tentatively TRBD1 (5 bases). This CDR3 is 16 amino acids long. Trimming stripped 4 bases from V and 4 bases from J, with 16 bases between. Germline-derived CDR1 and CDR2 are LNHDA and SQIVND (reference sequence). The CDR3 region has the DNA TGTGCCAGTAGTACCGATATCATGGGGCGCACCGGGGAGCTGTTTTTT. It is translated as CASSTDIMGRTGELFF.

V is TRBV5-1 and J is TRBJ1-6; D is ambiguous. Germline-derived CDR1 and CDR2 are SGHRS and YFSETQ. The CDR3 is made up of 16 amino acids. The V and J ends lost 2 bases and 0 bases respectively, with 9 bases between them. CDR3 protein: CASSFGRSSYNSPLHF. CDR3 in DNA: TGCGCCAGCAGCTTCGGCAGGAGCTCCTATAATTCACCCCTCCACTTT.

V gene TRBV2 combines with J gene TRBJ1-6, with D tentatively TRBD1 (6 bases). V was cut by 4 bases and J by 6 bases, with 19 bases left in between. Germline V lookup: CDR1 SNHLY, CDR2 FYNNEI. This CDR3 is 17 amino acids long. The CDR3 DNA follows: TGTGCCAGCAGTGTTCAGTCAGGGGTCGTTCTTAATTCACCCCTCCACTTT. Amino acid sequence: CASSVQSGVVLNSPLHF. The entire variable domain, with the rest obtained from reference TRBV2 and TRBJ1-6, is as follows: EPEVTQTPSHQVTQMGQEVILRCVPISNHLYFYWYRQILGQKVEFLVSFYNNEISEKSEIFDDQFSVERPDGSNFTLKIRSTKLEDSAMYFCASSVQSGVVLNSPLHFGNGTRLTVT.

The CDR3 region has the DNA TGTGCCAGCACCTTAGACAGGTTCCGGGGCGAGCAGTACTTC. Translation gives CASTLDRFRGEQYF. This sequence joins TRBV6-5 and TRBJ2-7, with TRBD1 as a possible D gene (6 bases). Trimming took 7 bases from V and 6 from J, leaving 19 bases between them. From germline, CDR1 is MNHEY and CDR2 SVGAGI. This CDR3 spans 14 amino acids.

For the CDR3, the DNA is TGTGCCAGCAGTGAATTTATCGGACAGTTGGTTCAGCCCCAGCATTTT. Translating it yields CASSEFIGQLVQPQHF. This chain joins TRBV6-1 and TRBJ1-5, with a tentative D call TRBD1 (6 bases). V was shortened by 2 bases and J by 6 bases, with 17 bases between the two germline ends. The CDR3 length is 16 residues. Germline-derived CDR1 and CDR2 are MNHNS and SASEGT.

The chain joins TRBV6-9 to TRBJ1-6, with TRBD1 as a possible D gene (6 bases). CDR1 MNHGY and CDR2 SVAAGI come from the germline V gene. V lost 4 bases and J lost 4, with 26 bases in between. This CDR3 is 20 amino acids long. CDR3 coding DNA: TGTGCCAGCAGTTCCGCGTGGGACACCTTAGTTAATTATTATAATTCACCCCTCCACTTT. As protein: CASSSAWDTLVNYYNSPLHF.

This chain uses TRBV2 with TRBJ1-2, with a possible D match to TRBD1 (6 bases). Germline V gives CDR1 SNHLY, CDR2 FYNNEI. Deletions cut 7 bases from V and 8 bases from J, with 17 bases between. The CDR3 has 13 amino acids. The CDR3 DNA is TGTGCCAGCAAGGCACAGGGACCGACGGGCTACACCTTC. Translating it yields CASKAQGPTGYTF.

This clone was detected once. The chain is built from TRBV9 and TRBJ1-5; D is possibly TRBD1 (6 bases). This CDR3 region has 20 residues. The germline gives CDR1 SGDLS, CDR2 YYNGEE. Trimming took off 0 bases at V and 2 bases at J, with 24 bases between the two ends. The CDR3, as DNA: TGTGCCAGCAGCGTAGTTGAGGATTGGGCAGGGGAGTGGGGCAATCAGCCCCAGCATTTT. It specifies CASSVVEDWAGEWGNQPQHF. Full variable domain (rest looked up from reference TRBV9 and TRBJ1-5): DSGVTQTPKHLITATGQRVTLRCSPRSGDLSVYWYQQSLDQGLQFLIQYYNGEERAKGNILERFSAQQFPDLHSELNLSSLELGDSALYFCASSVVEDWAGEWGNQPQHFGDGTRLSIL.

The chain uses TRBV5-4 and TRBJ2-2; 13 nucleotides align to TRBD2. CDR1 is SGHNT and CDR2 is YYREEE in the germline V gene (reference sequence). CDR3 length: 17 amino acids. V was clipped by 0 bases and J by 3 bases; unmatched bases: 2. The CDR3 nucleotides are TGTGCCAGCAGCTTGGGAGGACTAGCGGGGGACACCGGGGAGCTGTTTTTT. Its protein is CASSLGGLAGDTGELFF.

The chain is built from TRBV10-2 and TRBJ1-2; 8 nucleotides align to TRBD1. The germline gives CDR1 WSHSY, CDR2 SAAADI. V was clipped by 7 bases and J by 4 bases; unmatched bases: 8. This CDR3 has 14 amino acids. CDR3 sequence reads: CASNDQGAGYGYTF. DNA of the CDR3: TGCGCCAGCAATGACCAGGGGGCCGGCTATGGCTACACCTTC.